This T cell receptor beta chain was sequenced during a study of cytomegalovirus exposure and HLA in healthy donors. General observations from the study: The study flagged 150 to 200 TCR beta chains as cytomegalovirus-associated. Most TCR sequences showed up rarely, but some public TCRs showed up in many donors.

The CDR3 loop spans 16 amino acids. Germline assignment: CDR1 MGHRA and CDR2 YSYEKL. V lost 2 bases to trimming and J lost 0 bases, with 14 bases between them. Measured with immunoSEQ multiplex PCR; TCRdb has only the in-frame clones, and not every one. The table shows about 200,000 clones, with roughly 91% occurring only once. Comment on this clone: Its antigen is still unknown.

V gene TRBV4-1 combines with J gene TRBJ2-7; a possible D gene is TRBD1 (7 bases). The sequence came from a woman in her late teens or twenties in good health and CMV-seropositive. Sequenced input: PBMCs. The DNA for the CDR3 is TGCGCCAGCAGCCAACCTCGACAGGGACTCTCCTACGAGCAGTACTTC. It yields the protein CASSQPRQGLSYEQYF.